Described below is a single T cell receptor beta chain sequence and its context. The antigen remains undetermined. The sample belongs to a study of beta chain features in type 1 diabetes. The entirety of the isolated RNA underwent reverse transcription, so expressed TCRB transcripts were sequenced. The method was immunoSEQ multiplex PCR; TCRdb's version includes in-frame clones alone and lacks a portion of them. Of about 930,000 clones listed, roughly 15% are singletons. The CDR3 loop spans 13 amino acids. V was cut by 6 bases and J by 15 bases, with 21 bases left in between. The germline V gene has CDR1 SGHTA and CDR2 FQGNSA. Study-level results: Diminished insertions and augmented deletions at VDJ junctions characterized type 1 diabetes patients.

This clonotype was obtained from a woman between 18 and 30 years old in good health. The source material was naive CD4+ T cells from blood. The chain links TRBV7-2 to TRBJ2-1, with D possibly being TRBD1 (6 bases). DNA for the CDR3: TGTGCCAGCAGAAGGGTAGCAGGGGCGATTTTGTTCTTC. Translated, it gives CASRRVAGAILFF. The complete variable domain, with remaining parts taken from reference TRBV7-2 and TRBJ2-1, reads GAGVSQSPSNKVTEKGKDVELRCDPISGHTALYWYRQSLGQGLEFLIYFQGNSAPDKSGLPSDRFSAERTGGSVSTLTIQRTQQEDSAVYLCASRRVAGAILFFGPGTRLTVL.